The 11 T cell receptor beta chains in this list originate from one sample, sequenced in a study of T-cell memory formation after mild COVID-19. Each CDR3 protein gets one entry after TCRdb re-called the 5' RACE reads with MiXCR. Counted here are roughly 150,000 distinct CDR3 sequences, roughly 15% occurring once; the ten biggest clones make up roughly an eighth. The sequencing input was PBMCs or a T cell subset sorted from them (not recorded which). All receptors come from an adult woman who had mild COVID-19 (a few samples of this study predate the infection). Cell type and time point are not known.

The chain links TRBV12-3 or TRBV12-4 to TRBJ2-7, with unresolved D. V was clipped by 5 bases and J by 0 bases, with 14 bases between them. The CDR3 contains 15 residues. The CDR3 DNA sequence: TGTGCCAGCAGTCCCTGGAAGGCCGGCTCCTACGAGCAGTACTTC. It specifies CASSPWKAGSYEQYF.

This clonotype has more than one count but fewer than ten. The rearrangement links TRBV6-5 to TRBJ1-5; a weak D match, TRBD1 (5 bases). V was cut by 3 bases and J by 2 bases, with 8 bases left in between. CDR3 size: 14 residues. Germline-derived CDR1 and CDR2 are MNHEY and SVGAGI. This chain's CDR3 is CASSYRRGNQPQHF. In nucleotides, the CDR3 is TGTGCCAGCAGTTATCGCAGGGGCAATCAGCCCCAGCATTTT.

This chain connects TRBV18 to TRBJ2-2; D call uncertain. Looked up from germline, CDR1 is KGHSH and CDR2 is LQKENI. CDR3 length: 13 amino acids. V was trimmed by 3 bases and J by 4 bases, leaving 6 bases between them. In DNA form, the CDR3 reads TGTGCCAGCTCACCCCCGGTCACCGGGGAGCTGTTTTTT. Amino acid sequence: CASSPPVTGELFF.

This clonotype turned up a few times. This chain uses TRBV4-2 with TRBJ2-7, with D possibly called TRBD1 or TRBD2 (5 bases each). Germline V lookup: CDR1 LGHNA, CDR2 YNFKEQ. The CDR3 has 15 amino acids. V lost 0 bases to trimming and J lost 1 base, with 10 bases between them. The DNA for the CDR3 is TGTGCCAGCAGCCAAGAGATGGGGGAGTCCTACGAGCAGTACTTC. Amino acids: CASSQEMGESYEQYF.

A few counts support this clonotype. The chain is built from TRBV2 and TRBJ2-1, with TRBD2 as a possible D gene (6 bases). This CDR3 contains 14 residues. Germline V gene lookup returns CDR1 SNHLY and CDR2 FYNNEI. The germline V and J ends were trimmed by 3 bases and 2 bases, with 8 bases remaining between them. In DNA form, the CDR3 reads TGTGCCAGCAGTGAGGGGGGTCCCTACAATGAGCAGTTCTTC. Its protein product is CASSEGGPYNEQFF. Full variable domain (outside the CDR3, taken from reference TRBV2 and TRBJ2-1): EPEVTQTPSHQVTQMGQEVILRCVPISNHLYFYWYRQILGQKVEFLVSFYNNEISEKSEIFDDQFSVERPDGSNFTLKIRSTKLEDSAMYFCASSEGGPYNEQFFGPGTRLTVL.

The chain couples TRBV12-3 or TRBV12-4 to TRBJ2-7; D is unresolved. Trimming removed 3 bases at V and 5 bases at J, with 8 bases between. This CDR3 has 12 amino acids. CDR3 nucleotide sequence: TGTGCCAGCAGTTTGACCGGCGACGAGCAGTACTTC. This gives the protein CASSLTGDEQYF.

This clonotype was counted between two and nine times. V gene TRBV6-5 combines with J gene TRBJ2-3, with D perhaps being TRBD1 or TRBD2 (5 bases each). The germline gives CDR1 MNHEY, CDR2 SVGAGI. The length of the CDR3 is 14 residues. The V and J ends lost 7 bases and 3 bases respectively, with 14 bases between them. The CDR3 DNA is TGTGCCAGCACCTCGGGGCAGGGTACAGATACGCAGTATTTT. Residues: CASTSGQGTDTQYF.

In its sample, this clonotype was seen a few times. The chain couples TRBV12-3 or TRBV12-4 to TRBJ2-6; maybe TRBD1 (5 bases). There are 16 residues in the CDR3. The V end was cut by 4 bases, the J end by 0 bases, with 10 bases between. The CDR3 loop reads CASSSRQSSGANVLTF. The CDR3 region has the DNA TGTGCCAGCAGTTCCAGACAGAGCTCTGGGGCCAACGTCCTGACTTTC.

Only a few counts were recorded for this clonotype. The J gene is TRBJ2-1, the V gene TRBV7-9; 10 positions match TRBD2. The V and J ends lost 6 bases and 5 bases, in that order; junction bases with no gene match: 10. From germline, CDR1 is SEHNR and CDR2 FQNEAQ (reference sequence). The CDR3 runs 16 residues. The CDR3 sequence: CASSQGLAARHNEQFF. The CDR3 coding sequence is TGTGCCAGCAGTCAAGGACTAGCGGCCCGACACAATGAGCAGTTCTTC.

This clonotype showed up many times. The chain couples TRBV3-1 to TRBJ2-3, with no clear D. Deletions cut 1 base from V and 2 bases from J, with 7 bases between. Germline-derived CDR1 and CDR2 are LGHDT and YNNKEL (reference sequence). The CDR3 length is 14 residues. The CDR3 region is CASSQGPLTDTQYF. As DNA, the CDR3 is TGTGCCAGCAGCCAAGGGCCTCTCACAGATACGCAGTATTTT.

V is TRBV4-1 and J is TRBJ2-1, with 9 bases aligning to TRBD1. The junction had 10 bases not matched to a gene; V was cut back by 3 bases and J by 10 bases. This CDR3 contains 15 residues. The germline V gene has CDR1 MGHRA and CDR2 YSYEKL. CDR3 in amino acids: CASSHNRGRVEEQFF. The DNA for the CDR3 is TGCGCCAGCAGCCACAACAGGGGGCGGGTTGAGGAGCAGTTCTTC.